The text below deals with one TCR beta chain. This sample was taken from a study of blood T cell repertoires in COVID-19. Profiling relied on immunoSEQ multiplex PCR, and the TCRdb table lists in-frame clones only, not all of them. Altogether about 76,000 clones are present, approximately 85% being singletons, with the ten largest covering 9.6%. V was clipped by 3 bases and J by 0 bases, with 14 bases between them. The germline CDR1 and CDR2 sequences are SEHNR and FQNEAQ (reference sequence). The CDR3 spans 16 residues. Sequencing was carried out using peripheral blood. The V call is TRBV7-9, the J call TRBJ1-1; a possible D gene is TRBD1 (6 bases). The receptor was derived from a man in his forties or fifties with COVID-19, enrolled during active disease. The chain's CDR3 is CASSFQGGQMNTEAFF. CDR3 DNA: TGTGCCAGCAGCTTCCAAGGGGGACAAATGAACACTGAAGCTTTCTTT.